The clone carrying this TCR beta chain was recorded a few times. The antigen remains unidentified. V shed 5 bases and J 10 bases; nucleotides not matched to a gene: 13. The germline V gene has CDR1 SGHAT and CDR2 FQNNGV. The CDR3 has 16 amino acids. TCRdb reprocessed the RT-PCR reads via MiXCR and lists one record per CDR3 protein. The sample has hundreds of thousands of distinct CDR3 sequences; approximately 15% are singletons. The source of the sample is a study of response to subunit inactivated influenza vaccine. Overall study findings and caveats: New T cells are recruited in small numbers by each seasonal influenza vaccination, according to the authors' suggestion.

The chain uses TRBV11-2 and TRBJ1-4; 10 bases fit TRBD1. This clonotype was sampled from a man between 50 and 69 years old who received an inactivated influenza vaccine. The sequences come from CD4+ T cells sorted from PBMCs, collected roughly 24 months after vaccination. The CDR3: CASSPPWGTGAPKLFF. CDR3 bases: TGTGCCAGCAGCCCCCCCTGGGGGACAGGGGCCCCAAAACTGTTTTTT.